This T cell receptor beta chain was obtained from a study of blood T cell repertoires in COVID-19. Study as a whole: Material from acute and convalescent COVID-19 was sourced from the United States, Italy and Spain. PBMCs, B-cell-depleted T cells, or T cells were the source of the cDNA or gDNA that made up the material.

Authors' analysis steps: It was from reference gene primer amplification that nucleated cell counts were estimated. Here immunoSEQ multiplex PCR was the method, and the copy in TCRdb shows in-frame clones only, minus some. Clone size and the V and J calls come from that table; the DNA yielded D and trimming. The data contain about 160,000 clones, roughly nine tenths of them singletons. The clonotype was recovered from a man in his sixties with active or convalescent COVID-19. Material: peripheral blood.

Here the CDR3 DNA reads TGTGCCAGTAGTGTCCCGGGACTCAACACCGGGGAGCTGTTTTTT. Protein product: CASSVPGLNTGELFF. The chain couples TRBV19 to TRBJ2-2; possible D gene TRBD2, 6 bases. Germline assignment: CDR1 LNHDA and CDR2 SQIVND (reference sequence). The V end lost 5 bases, the J end lost 2 bases, and 12 bases lay between the germline ends. The CDR3 contains 15 residues.